Listed here is a single TCR beta chain. Repertoires were generated with immunoSEQ multiplex PCR, while TCRdb's copy carries only in-frame clones and drops some. Of 2 million to 3 million clones in the sample, roughly 93% were seen once. This record belongs to a study of shared clonotypes between healthy human individuals. Germline V gives CDR1 MNHNS, CDR2 SASEGT. The CDR3 runs 14 residues. V gave up 7 bases and J gave up 9 bases; unmatched junction bases: 12. The sequencing sample was made of naive CD4+ T cells from PBMCs. Regarding subset: CD45RA+ positively selected. V gene TRBV6-1 combines with J gene TRBJ2-1; 7 positions agree with TRBD1. The TCR was taken from a young man in good health. Some clones in this sample may be carry-over from other donors' samples. CDR3 nucleotide sequence: TGTGCCAGCATTCCGACAGGGTACTTCCCTGAGCAGTTCTTC. It specifies CASIPTGYFPEQFF.